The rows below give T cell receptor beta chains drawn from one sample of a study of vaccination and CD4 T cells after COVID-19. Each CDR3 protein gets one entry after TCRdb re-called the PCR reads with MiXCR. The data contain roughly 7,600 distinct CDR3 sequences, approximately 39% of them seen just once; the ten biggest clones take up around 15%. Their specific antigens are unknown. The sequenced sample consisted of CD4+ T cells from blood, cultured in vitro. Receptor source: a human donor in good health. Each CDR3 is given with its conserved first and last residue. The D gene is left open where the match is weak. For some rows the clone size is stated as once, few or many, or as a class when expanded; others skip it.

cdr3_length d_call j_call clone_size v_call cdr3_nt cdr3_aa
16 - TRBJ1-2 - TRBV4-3 TGCGCCAGCAGCCAAGGGGGCGCGGGTTTTGGCCATGGCTACACCTTC CASSQGGAGFGHGYTF
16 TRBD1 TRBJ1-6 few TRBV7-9 TGTGCCAGCAGCTTCGGACAGGGGGCTGGTAGTTCACCCCTCCACTTT CASSFGQGAGSSPLHF
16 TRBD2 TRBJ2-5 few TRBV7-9 TGTGCCAGCAGCCCCCGCGGGGGGGCGGCCCTGGAGACCCAGTACTTC CASSPRGGAALETQYF
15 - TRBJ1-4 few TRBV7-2 TGTGCCAGCAGAGATATTACAGGCCCTAATGAAAAACTGTTTTTT CASRDITGPNEKLFF
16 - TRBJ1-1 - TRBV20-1 TGCAGTGCTAGAGTCCCCCACAGGGCTTTAAGGACTGAAGCTTTCTTT CSARVPHRALRTEAFF
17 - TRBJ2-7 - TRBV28 TGTGCCAGCAGTACCATCGGAGTCGGAGGGAGCTCGGGTGAGCAGTACTTC CASSTIGVGGSSGEQYF
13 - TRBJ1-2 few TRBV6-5 TGTGCCAGCAGTTTCTCCCAGGGAGCGGGCTACACCTTC CASSFSQGAGYTF
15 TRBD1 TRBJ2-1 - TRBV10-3 TGTGCCATCAGTGGCCGGACAGGCAACTACAATGAGCAGTTCTTC CAISGRTGNYNEQFF
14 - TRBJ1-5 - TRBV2 TGTGCCAGCAGACCGGGAGTCGAAAATCAGCCCCAGCATTTT CASRPGVENQPQHF
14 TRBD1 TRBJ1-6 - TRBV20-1 TGCAGTGCTAGGCCGGGACAGGGTAATTCACCCCTCCACTTT CSARPGQGNSPLHF
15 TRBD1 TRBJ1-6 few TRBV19 TGTGCCTCAACCGCCGAGGGGGCTAATAATTCACCCCTCCACTTT CASTAEGANNSPLHF
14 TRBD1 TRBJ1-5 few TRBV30 TGTGCCTGGAGTGCTGGACAGGGGTACCAGCCCCAGCATTTT CAWSAGQGYQPQHF
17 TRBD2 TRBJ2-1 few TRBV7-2 TGTGCCAGCAGCTTAGGTGCACTAGCGGGGGACTACAATGAGCAGTTCTTC CASSLGALAGDYNEQFF
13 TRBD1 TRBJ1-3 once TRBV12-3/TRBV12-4 TGTGCCAGCGCCACAGGGGCTGGAAACACCATATATTTT CASATGAGNTIYF
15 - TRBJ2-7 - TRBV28 TGTGCCAGCAGTTTACGGGGTGTAATGGCCTACGAGCAGTACTTC CASSLRGVMAYEQYF
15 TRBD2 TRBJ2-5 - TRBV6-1 TGTGCCAGCAGACCCACTAGCGGGGGGGCTGTGACCCAGTACTTC CASRPTSGGAVTQYF
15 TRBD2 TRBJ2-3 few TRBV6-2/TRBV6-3 TGTGCCAGCAGCCCTAGACTAGCGGGGAGCAATACGCAGTATTTT CASSPRLAGSNTQYF
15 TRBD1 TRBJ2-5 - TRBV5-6 TGTGCCAGCAGCCCTGGACAGGGGAGATTGGAGACCCAGTACTTC CASSPGQGRLETQYF
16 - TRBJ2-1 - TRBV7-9 TGTGCCAGCAGCCCACTGATCCCGGGACATTCGAATGAGCAGTTCTTC CASSPLIPGHSNEQFF
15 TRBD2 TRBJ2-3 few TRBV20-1 TGCAGTGCTAGAAGCGGGAGGGCCCCAGCAGATACGCAGTATTTT CSARSGRAPADTQYF
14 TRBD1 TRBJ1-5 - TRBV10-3 TGTGCCATCAGTGAGTCGACAGGGAGCCAGCCCCAGCATTTT CAISESTGSQPQHF
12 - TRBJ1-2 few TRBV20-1 TGCAGTGCTCATAAAGATCTTCGCGGCTACACCTTC CSAHKDLRGYTF
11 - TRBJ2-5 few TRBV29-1 TGCAGCGTTGATAGCGGACGGACCCAGTACTTC CSVDSGRTQYF
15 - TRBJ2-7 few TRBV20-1 TGCAGTGCTAGAGGGCGCTCCCCCTTCGGTTACGAGCAGTACTTC CSARGRSPFGYEQYF
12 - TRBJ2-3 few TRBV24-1 TGTGCCACCAGTGATCTTTCAGATACGCAGTATTTT CATSDLSDTQYF
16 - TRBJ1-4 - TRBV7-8 TGTGCCAGCAGCTCCCGCCAGAGGGGAACTAATGAAAAACTGTTTTTT CASSSRQRGTNEKLFF
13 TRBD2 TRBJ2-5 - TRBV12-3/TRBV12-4 TGTGCCAGCATGTTAGCGGGAGGAGAGACCCAGTACTTC CASMLAGGETQYF
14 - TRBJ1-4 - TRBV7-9 TGTGCCAGCAGCTCCCGACAGGTTGATGAAAAACTGTTTTTT CASSSRQVDEKLFF
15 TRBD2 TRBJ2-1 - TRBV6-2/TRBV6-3 TGTGCCAGCAGTTTGGGGCGGGGGGGCCAGAATGAGCAGTTCTTC CASSLGRGGQNEQFF
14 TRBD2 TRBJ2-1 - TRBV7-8 TGTGCCAGCAGCTCGTGGGAGGGGACTGGTGAGCAGTTCTTC CASSSWEGTGEQFF
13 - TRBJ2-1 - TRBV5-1 TGCGCCAGCAGCTTAGGACCTTACAATGAGCAGTTCTTC CASSLGPYNEQFF
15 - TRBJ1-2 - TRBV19 TGTGCCAGTAGTCGCGACCCAGACATGGGAGGTGGCTACACCTTC CASSRDPDMGGGYTF
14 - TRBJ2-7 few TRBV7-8 TGTGCCAGCAGCTTAATTTTGGGGCCCTACGAGCAGTACTTC CASSLILGPYEQYF
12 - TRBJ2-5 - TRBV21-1 TGTGCCAGGAGACAGGCCGAAGAGACCCAGTACTTC CARRQAEETQYF
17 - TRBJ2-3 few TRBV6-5 TGTGCCAGCAGTTACTCGCCGGGACTGCTAACCACAGATACGCAGTATTTT CASSYSPGLLTTDTQYF
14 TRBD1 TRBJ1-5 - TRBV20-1 TGCAGTGCTAGAGAGGACAGGCCTAATCAGCCCCAGCATTTT CSAREDRPNQPQHF
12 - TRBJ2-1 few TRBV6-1 TGTGCCAGCAGTGAAGCGATCAACAGAGCCCTCTTC CASSEAINRALF
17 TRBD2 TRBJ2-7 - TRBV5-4 TGTGCCAGCAGCTTGCCCTCGCCGGGACTAGCGGGAGACGAGCAGTACTTC CASSLPSPGLAGDEQYF
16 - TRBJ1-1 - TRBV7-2 TGTGCCAGCAGCTCAGTCCCGTCGGGGGGGCTTTCTGAAGCTTTCTTT CASSSVPSGGLSEAFF
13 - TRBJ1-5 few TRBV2 TGTGCCAGCAAGCCCGTAGCGGGTTCGCCCCAGCATTTT CASKPVAGSPQHF
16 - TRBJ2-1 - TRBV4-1 TGCGCCAGCAGCCAAGACGAGCGGAGCTCCTACAATGAGCAGTTCTTC CASSQDERSSYNEQFF
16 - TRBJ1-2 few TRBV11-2 TGTGCCAGCAGCTTAGGACAGGCTGGTCTGGGCAGTGGCTACACCTTC CASSLGQAGLGSGYTF
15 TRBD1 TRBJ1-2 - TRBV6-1 TGTGCCAGCAGTGCATCGGGACAGGGGCACTATGGCTACACCTTC CASSASGQGHYGYTF
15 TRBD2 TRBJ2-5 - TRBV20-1 TGCAGTGCCAGTTCGACTAGCGGGAGTCAAGAGACCCAGTACTTC CSASSTSGSQETQYF
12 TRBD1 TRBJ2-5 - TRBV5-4 TGTGCCAGCAGCTCAGGGGGAGAGACCCAGTACTTC CASSSGGETQYF
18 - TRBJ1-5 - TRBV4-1 TGCGCCAGCAGCCAAGCTGGGGGAACGGCCGTGTTCAATCAGCCCCAGCATTTT CASSQAGGTAVFNQPQHF
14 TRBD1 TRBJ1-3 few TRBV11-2 TGTGCCAGCAGGCCGGGACAGTCTGGAAACACCATATATTTT CASRPGQSGNTIYF
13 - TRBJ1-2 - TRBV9 TGTGCCAGCAGTCGATGGCAAGATTATGGCTACACCTTC CASSRWQDYGYTF
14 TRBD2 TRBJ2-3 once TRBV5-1 TGCGCCAGCAGGGAGACTAGCGGGGTAGATACGCAGTATTTT CASRETSGVDTQYF
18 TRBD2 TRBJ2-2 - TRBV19 TGTGCCAGTACCCGACCAGGGGCTAGCGGGAGTAGTACCGGGGAGCTGTTTTTT CASTRPGASGSSTGELFF
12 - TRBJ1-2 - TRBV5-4 TGTGCCAGCAGCTTGGCGGACAGTGGCTACACCTTC CASSLADSGYTF
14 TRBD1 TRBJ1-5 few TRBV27 TGTGCCAGCAGTCGGGACAGTCTCACTCAGCCCCAGCATTTT CASSRDSLTQPQHF
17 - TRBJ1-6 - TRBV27 TGTGCCAGCAGGGTTGGGGCAGGGAGCTCCTATAATTCACCCCTCCACTTT CASRVGAGSSYNSPLHF